The T cell receptor (beta chain) under discussion was sequenced for a study of cytomegalovirus exposure and HLA in healthy donors. PCR primers comprised 60 Vbeta and 13 Jbeta primers. The data were produced by immunoSEQ multiplex PCR, yet TCRdb's version contains in-frame clones alone and is incomplete. The data show roughly 120,000 clones, around 85% seen once. The length of the CDR3 is 15 residues. Trimming stripped 4 bases from V and 5 bases from J, with 13 bases between. Germline CDR1 SGHRS, CDR2 YFSETQ. The rearrangement links TRBV5-1 to TRBJ1-6; a weak D match, TRBD1 (5 bases). Sample: PBMCs. The sequence was collected from a man aged 25-45 years in good health and CMV-seropositive. DNA for the CDR3: TGCGCCAGCAGCATACAGGAAAATAATAATTCACCCCTCCACTTT. Protein sequence: CASSIQENNNSPLHF.